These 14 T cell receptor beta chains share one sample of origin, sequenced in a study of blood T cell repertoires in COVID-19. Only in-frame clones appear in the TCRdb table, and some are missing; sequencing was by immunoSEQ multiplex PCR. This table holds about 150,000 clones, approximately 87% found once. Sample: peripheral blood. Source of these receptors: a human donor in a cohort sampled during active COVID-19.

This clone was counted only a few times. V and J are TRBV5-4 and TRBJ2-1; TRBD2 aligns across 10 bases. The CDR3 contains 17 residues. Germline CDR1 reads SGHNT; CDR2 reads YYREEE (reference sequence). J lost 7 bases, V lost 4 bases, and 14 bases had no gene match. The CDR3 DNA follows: TGTGCCAGCAGCACATTCCGACCTAGCGGGGGACCTAATGAGCAGTTCTTC. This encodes CASSTFRPSGGPNEQFF.

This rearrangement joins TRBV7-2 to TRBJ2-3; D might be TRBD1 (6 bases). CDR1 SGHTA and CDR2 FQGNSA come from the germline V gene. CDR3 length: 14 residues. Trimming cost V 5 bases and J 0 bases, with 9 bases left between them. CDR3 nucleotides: TGTGCCAGCAGCCGGACAGCTAGCACAGATACGCAGTATTTT. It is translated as CASSRTASTDTQYF.

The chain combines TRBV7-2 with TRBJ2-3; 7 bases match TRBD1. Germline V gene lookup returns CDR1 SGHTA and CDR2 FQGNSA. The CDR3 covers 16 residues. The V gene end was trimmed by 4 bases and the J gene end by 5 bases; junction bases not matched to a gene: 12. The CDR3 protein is CASSSDRIEPGDTQYF. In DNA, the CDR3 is TGTGCCAGCAGCTCGGACAGGATCGAACCGGGAGATACGCAGTATTTT.

The CDR3 region has the DNA TGTGCCAGCAGTCCCGGGACAGGGTTCACAGATACGCAGTATTTT. It specifies CASSPGTGFTDTQYF. This chain links TRBV9 with TRBJ2-3; 9 bases agree with TRBD1. Germline V gives CDR1 SGDLS, CDR2 YYNGEE. The trim removed 5 bases at V and 2 bases at J, leaving 6 bases unmatched. This CDR3 has 15 amino acids.

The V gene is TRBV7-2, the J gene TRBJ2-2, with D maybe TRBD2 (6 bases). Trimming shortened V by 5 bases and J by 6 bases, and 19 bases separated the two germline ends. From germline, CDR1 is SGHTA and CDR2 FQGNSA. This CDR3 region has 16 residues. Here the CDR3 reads CASSLLPGANAGELFF. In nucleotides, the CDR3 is TGTGCCAGCAGCCTTTTGCCGGGAGCAAATGCCGGGGAGCTGTTTTTT.

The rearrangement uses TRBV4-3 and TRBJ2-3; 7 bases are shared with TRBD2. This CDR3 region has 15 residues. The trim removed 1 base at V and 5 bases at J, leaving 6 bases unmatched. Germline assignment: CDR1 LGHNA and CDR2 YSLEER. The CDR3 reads CASSQVAGVVDTQYF. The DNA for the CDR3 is TGCGCCAGCAGCCAAGTCGCGGGAGTGGTAGATACGCAGTATTTT.

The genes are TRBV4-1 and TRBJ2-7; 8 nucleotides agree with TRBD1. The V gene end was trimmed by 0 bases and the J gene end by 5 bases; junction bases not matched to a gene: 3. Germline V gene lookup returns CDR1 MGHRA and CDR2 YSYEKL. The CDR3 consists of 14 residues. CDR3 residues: CASSQDFRGHEQYF. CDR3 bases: TGCGCCAGCAGCCAAGACTTCAGGGGGCACGAGCAGTACTTC.

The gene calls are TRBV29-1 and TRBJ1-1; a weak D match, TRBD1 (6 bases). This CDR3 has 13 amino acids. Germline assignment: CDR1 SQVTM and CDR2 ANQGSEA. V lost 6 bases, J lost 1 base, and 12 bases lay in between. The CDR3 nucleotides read TGCAGCGTAAAAAAAGGGGGGAACACTGAAGCTTTCTTT. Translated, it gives CSVKKGGNTEAFF.

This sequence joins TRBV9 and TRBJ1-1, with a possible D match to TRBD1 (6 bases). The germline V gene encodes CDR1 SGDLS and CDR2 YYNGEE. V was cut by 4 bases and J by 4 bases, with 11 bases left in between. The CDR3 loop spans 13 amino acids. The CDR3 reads CASSTQGSTEAFF. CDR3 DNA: TGTGCCAGCAGCACACAGGGTAGCACTGAAGCTTTCTTT.

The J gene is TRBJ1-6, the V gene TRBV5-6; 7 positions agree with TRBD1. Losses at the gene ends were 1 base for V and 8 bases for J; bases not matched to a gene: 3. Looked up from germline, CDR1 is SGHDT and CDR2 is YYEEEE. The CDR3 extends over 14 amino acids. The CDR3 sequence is CASSLKGAYSPLHF. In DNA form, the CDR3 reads TGTGCCAGCAGCTTGAAGGGGGCGTATTCACCCCTCCACTTT. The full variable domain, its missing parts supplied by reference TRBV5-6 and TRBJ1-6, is DAGVTQSPTHLIKTRGQQVTLRCSPKSGHDTVSWYQQALGQGPQFIFQYYEEEERQRGNFPDRFSGHQFPNYSSELNVNALLLGDSALYLCASSLKGAYSPLHFGNGTRLTVT.

Written as DNA, the CDR3 is TGTGCCAGCAGCTTAAGGGGTAGCGGGGGACTCACAGATACGCAGTATTTT. This encodes CASSLRGSGGLTDTQYF. The V gene is TRBV7-3, the J gene TRBJ2-3, with 9 bases lining up with TRBD2. The CDR3 has 17 residues. V dropped 1 base and J dropped 2; count of bases not matched to a gene: 7. Germline lookup yields CDR1 SGHTA and CDR2 FQGTGA. Combining the CDR3 with reference TRBV7-3 and TRBJ2-3 gives the whole variable domain GAGVSQTPSNKVTEKGKYVELRCDPISGHTALYWYRQSLGQGPEFLIYFQGTGAADDSGLPNDRFFAVRPEGSVSTLKIQRTERGDSAVYLCASSLRGSGGLTDTQYFGPGTRLTVL.

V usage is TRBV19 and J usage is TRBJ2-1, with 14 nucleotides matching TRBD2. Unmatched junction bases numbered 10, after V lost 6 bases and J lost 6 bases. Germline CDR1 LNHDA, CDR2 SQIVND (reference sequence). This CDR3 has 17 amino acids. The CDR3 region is CASSPSPGLAGVNEQFF. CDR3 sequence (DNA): TGTGCCAGTAGCCCCTCACCGGGACTAGCGGGAGTCAATGAGCAGTTCTTC.

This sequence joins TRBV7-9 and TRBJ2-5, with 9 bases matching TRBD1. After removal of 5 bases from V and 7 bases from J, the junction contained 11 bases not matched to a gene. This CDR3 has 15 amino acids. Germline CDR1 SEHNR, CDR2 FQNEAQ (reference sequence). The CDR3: CASSPPGQGFGTQYF. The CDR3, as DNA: TGTGCCAGCAGCCCCCCGGGACAGGGTTTCGGGACCCAGTACTTC.

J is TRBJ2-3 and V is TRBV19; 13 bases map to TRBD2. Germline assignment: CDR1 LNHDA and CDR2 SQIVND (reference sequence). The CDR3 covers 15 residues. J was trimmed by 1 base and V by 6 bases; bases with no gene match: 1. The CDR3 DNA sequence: TGTGCCAGTAGCACTAGCGGGGGGGGCACAGATACGCAGTATTTT. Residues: CASSTSGGGTDTQYF.